This TCR beta chain is from a study of cytomegalovirus exposure and HLA in healthy donors. The primer mix had 60 Vbeta and 13 Jbeta primers. The repertoire was sequenced with immunoSEQ multiplex PCR; TCRdb's copy has only in-frame clones and lacks some. This table holds 85,000 to 100,000 clones, roughly 80% found once. This CDR3 is 13 amino acids long. Germline-derived CDR1 and CDR2 are SGHRS and YFSETQ. V trimming: 3 bases; J trimming: 9 bases; junction bases outside the gene matches: 3. The chain combines TRBV5-1 with TRBJ2-1, with 10 bases that match TRBD1. Sequencing used PBMCs. This TCR came from a girl under 10 years old in good health and CMV-seropositive. In DNA, the CDR3 is TGCGCCAGCAGCTCCCGGGACAGGGGTGAGCAGTTCTTC. Residues: CASSSRDRGEQFF.